This T cell receptor beta chain was recorded in a study of T cell responses to AZD1222 COVID-19 vaccine. Findings and limits, study-wide: Possibly, clonal diversity was underestimated; donors were largely white British and included more females. Only after the peak T cell response were repertoires sampled.

Of note for this clone: Its antigen is still unknown.

Sequencing was performed with immunoSEQ multiplex PCR; in TCRdb, only in-frame clones are kept and a portion is missing. Among about 93,000 clones listed, 80% to 90% were seen once. Between the trimmed V and J ends, which lost 5 bases and 8 bases, there was a span of 10 bases. Germline V gene lookup returns CDR1 SGHTA and CDR2 FQGNSA. This CDR3 region has 13 residues. The sequence was obtained from an adult who received the AZD1222 COVID-19 vaccine. The sequences come from peripheral blood, collected 28 days after the second AZD1222 dose. The V call is TRBV7-2, the J call TRBJ1-6; a possible D gene is TRBD1 (6 bases). The chain's CDR3 is CASSIRQDSPLHF. In DNA form, the CDR3 reads TGTGCCAGCAGCATTCGACAGGATTCACCCCTCCACTTT.